Sequencing of this T cell receptor beta chain was carried out in a study of blood T cell repertoires in COVID-19. Method: immunoSEQ multiplex PCR; TCRdb's copy keeps in-frame clones and lacks some. The data contain 45,000 to 60,000 clones, 70% to 90% of them singletons. The clonotype was recovered from a human donor in a cohort sampled during active COVID-19. Sequencing was done on a sample of peripheral blood.

The CDR3 loop is CASSLRQAGSGNTIYF. The CDR3 bases are TGTGCCAGCAGCCTACGTCAGGCGGGCTCTGGAAACACCATATATTTT. The J gene is TRBJ1-3, the V gene TRBV9, with D unclear. Per the germline V gene, CDR1 is SGDLS and CDR2 is YYNGEE. Deletions cut 4 bases from V and 0 bases from J, with 14 bases between. CDR3 size: 16 residues. The entire variable domain, with the rest obtained from reference TRBV9 and TRBJ1-3, is as follows: DSGVTQTPKHLITATGQRVTLRCSPRSGDLSVYWYQQSLDQGLQFLIQYYNGEERAKGNILERFSAQQFPDLHSELNLSSLELGDSALYFCASSLRQAGSGNTIYFGEGSWLTVV.